The next 24 T cell receptor beta chains were all read from a single sample in a study of blood T cell repertoires in COVID-19. This table comes from immunoSEQ multiplex PCR, and its TCRdb copy is limited to in-frame clones, with some not included. The top ten hold under 3.5% of the sample, which has some 220,000 clones, approximately 85% seen once. The specimen was peripheral blood. These receptors were obtained from a man aged 45 to 65 who had recovered from COVID-19.

V usage is TRBV28 and J usage is TRBJ2-1, with 8 nucleotides matching TRBD1. Trimming removed 6 bases from V and 11 bases from J; junction bases left unmatched: 9. Germline V gene lookup returns CDR1 MDHEN and CDR2 SYDVKM. The CDR3 spans 13 residues. Written as DNA, the CDR3 is TGTGCCAGCAGCCTTGACAGGGGTGGACAGCAGTTCTTC. Its translation: CASSLDRGGQQFF. The whole variable domain, filled in from reference TRBV28 and TRBJ2-1, reads DVKVTQSSRYLVKRTGEKVFLECVQDMDHENMFWYRQDPGLGLRLIYFSYDVKMKEKGDIPEGYSVSREKKERFSLILESASTNQTSMYLCASSLDRGGQQFFGPGTRLTVL.

This clone is a singleton in its sample. The chain is built from TRBV28 and TRBJ2-5; D remains ambiguous. V lost 4 bases to trimming and J lost 5 bases, with 14 bases between them. The CDR3 has 14 amino acids. CDR1 is MDHEN and CDR2 is SYDVKM in the germline V gene. The CDR3 DNA follows: TGTGCCAGCAGTTCCCTATGGAGCCCTGAGACCCAGTACTTC. This codes for CASSSLWSPETQYF.

The rearrangement joins TRBV4-1 to TRBJ1-2, with D possibly TRBD1 on 6 matching bases. CDR3 length equals 17 residues. The germline CDR1 and CDR2 sequences are MGHRA and YSYEKL. V was pared by 3 bases and J by 1 base, with 18 bases between. The CDR3 reads CASSQGRGTDYNYGYTF. CDR3 nucleotide sequence: TGCGCCAGCAGCCAGGGGAGGGGGACCGACTATAACTATGGCTACACCTTC.

The chain joins TRBV27 to TRBJ2-1, with 7 positions matching TRBD2. The CDR3 is 16 amino acids. V lost 9 bases, J lost 0 bases, and 11 bases stayed unmatched. Germline loops: CDR1 MNHEY, CDR2 SMNVEV (reference sequence). The CDR3 protein is CASGASGQSSYNEQFF. The CDR3 DNA sequence: TGTGCCAGTGGGGCTAGCGGCCAGAGCTCCTACAATGAGCAGTTCTTC.

The V and J genes are TRBV28 and TRBJ2-4; TRBD2 might be the D (5 bases). CDR1 is MDHEN, CDR2 SYDVKM, per germline. V shed 5 bases and J shed 1 base, with 15 bases lying between them. The CDR3 runs 16 residues. CDR3 coding DNA: TGTGCCAGCAGTATTATCGCGTCGGGGGCCAAAAACATTCAGTACTTC. As protein: CASSIIASGAKNIQYF.

This clone came up a few times. The genes are TRBV6-6 and TRBJ1-5; 10 nucleotides match TRBD1. Looked up from germline, CDR1 is MNHNY and CDR2 is SVGAGI (reference sequence). The J segment lost 0 bases and the V segment lost 8 bases, leaving 7 bases of the junction unmatched. The length of the CDR3 is 16 residues. CDR3 in amino acids: CASLGQGHYSNQPQHF. The CDR3 DNA follows: TGTGCCAGCCTGGGACAGGGGCACTATAGCAATCAGCCCCAGCATTTT.

The V gene is TRBV6-2 or TRBV6-3, the J gene TRBJ2-4; possible D gene TRBD1, 5 bases. V was pared by 6 bases and J by 2 bases, with 14 bases between. CDR1 and CDR2 from the germline V gene are MNHEY and SVGEGT. The CDR3 has 15 residues. CDR3 DNA: TGTGCCAGCAGCGTGACAGATTTGCCCAAAAACATTCAGTACTTC. Translated, it gives CASSVTDLPKNIQYF.

The chain uses TRBV2 and TRBJ1-5, with 8 bases identical to TRBD1. Per germline, CDR1 SNHLY and CDR2 FYNNEI. CDR3 length: 15 amino acids. V trimming: 6 bases; J trimming: 6 bases; junction bases outside the gene matches: 10. The CDR3 DNA reads as TGTGCCAGCAGGGACGGGACAGGTTTCAGTCAGCCCCAGCATTTT. Translation: CASRDGTGFSQPQHF.

The chain combines TRBV6-2 or TRBV6-3 with TRBJ2-7; TRBD1 agrees at 9 bases. V lost 6 bases and J lost 4; bases outside the gene matches: 4. Germline loops: CDR1 MNHEY, CDR2 SVGEGT. This CDR3 is built from 13 residues. The CDR3 nucleotides read TGTGCCAGCAGCAACAGGGGGCCATACGAGCAGTACTTC. Protein product: CASSNRGPYEQYF.

The chain carries TRBV11-2 and TRBJ2-7, with no clear D. Germline CDR1 reads SGHAT; CDR2 reads FQNNGV. Trimming took off 2 bases at V and 0 bases at J, with 8 bases between the two ends. The CDR3 extends over 14 amino acids. The CDR3 loop is CASSLSPISYEQYF. The CDR3 region has the DNA TGTGCCAGCAGCTTATCCCCTATCTCCTACGAGCAGTACTTC.

The chain is built from TRBV28 and TRBJ1-5; 10 nucleotides line up with TRBD1. There are 16 residues in the CDR3. Trimming removed 1 base from V and 4 bases from J; junction bases left unmatched: 4. Per germline, CDR1 MDHEN and CDR2 SYDVKM. CDR3 nucleotide sequence: TGTGCCAGCAGTTTATCGGGACAGGGGCGAAATCAGCCCCAGCATTTT. Amino acids: CASSLSGQGRNQPQHF.

The chain employs TRBV5-5 and TRBJ1-6; weak D call: TRBD1 (5 bases). The V gene lost 4 bases and the J gene lost 8 bases, with 19 bases spanning the gap. Germline CDR1 is SGHKS and CDR2 is YYEKEE (reference sequence). This CDR3 is 16 amino acids long. The CDR3 DNA reads as TGTGCCAGCAGCCAAACGGTGGGGGGGATTGATTCACCCCTCCACTTT. It translates to CASSQTVGGIDSPLHF.

This rearrangement joins TRBV6-5 to TRBJ2-1, with 13 bases lining up with TRBD2. The junction had 8 bases not matched to a gene; V was cut back by 6 bases and J by 9 bases. Germline CDR1 MNHEY, CDR2 SVGAGI. The CDR3 runs to 15 residues. For the CDR3, the DNA is TGTGCCAGCAGCCGGACTAGCGGGAGAAAGGTTGAGCAGTTCTTC. It is translated as CASSRTSGRKVEQFF.

This chain connects TRBV6-5 to TRBJ2-7; D call uncertain. This CDR3 is built from 15 residues. Germline V gene data show CDR1 as MNHEY and CDR2 as SVGAGI. The V and J ends lost 0 bases and 0 bases respectively, with 9 bases between them. For the CDR3, the DNA is TGTGCCAGCAGTTACTCACAGTACAGCTCCTACGAGCAGTACTTC. It translates to CASSYSQYSSYEQYF.

The V call is TRBV28, the J call TRBJ2-7; 7 nucleotides match TRBD1. Germline CDR1 and CDR2: MDHEN and SYDVKM. This CDR3 has 13 residues. The J segment lost 6 bases and the V segment lost 7 bases, leaving 9 bases of the junction unmatched. CDR3 region: CASTEQGRPEQYF. CDR3 bases: TGTGCCAGCACCGAACAGGGGCGCCCCGAGCAGTACTTC.

This chain joins TRBV29-1 and TRBJ1-6; 7 bases map to TRBD1. Unmatched junction bases numbered 7, after V lost 7 bases and J lost 1 base. From germline, CDR1 is SQVTM and CDR2 ANQGSEA. The CDR3 has 15 residues. The CDR3 here is CSARQGPSYNSPLHF. For the CDR3, the DNA is TGCAGCGCCCGACAGGGCCCTTCCTATAATTCACCCCTCCACTTT.

The CDR3 sequence is CASSTGVDYGYTF. The CDR3 DNA is TGTGCCAGCTCCACAGGTGTAGACTATGGCTACACCTTC. The chain is built from TRBV18 and TRBJ1-2; the D gene is possibly TRBD1 (5 bases). Trimming stripped 6 bases from V and 3 bases from J, with 11 bases between. Germline V gene sequence: CDR1 KGHSH, CDR2 LQKENI. The CDR3 sequence is 13 residues long.

In its sample, this clone was seen many times. This sequence joins TRBV9 and TRBJ2-3, with 11 bases lining up with TRBD2. The CDR3 is 16 residues long. The J segment lost 5 bases and the V segment lost 5 bases, leaving 10 bases of the junction unmatched. Germline-derived CDR1 and CDR2 are SGDLS and YYNGEE. The CDR3 loop is CASSDQGLAGRDTQYF. The CDR3 nucleotides are TGTGCCAGCAGTGATCAAGGACTAGCGGGCAGAGATACGCAGTATTTT. Looking up the rest from reference TRBV9 and TRBJ2-3 gives the full variable domain: DSGVTQTPKHLITATGQRVTLRCSPRSGDLSVYWYQQSLDQGLQFLIQYYNGEERAKGNILERFSAQQFPDLHSELNLSSLELGDSALYFCASSDQGLAGRDTQYFGPGTRLTVL.

The chain employs TRBV30 and TRBJ2-3; 8 bases line up with TRBD2. The CDR3 runs to 15 residues. The V and J ends lost 4 bases and 0 bases, in that order; junction bases with no gene match: 6. CDR1 is GTSNPN, CDR2 SVGIG, per germline (reference sequence). For the CDR3, the DNA is TGTGCCTGGACCCGGGGCGGGAGGAGCACAGATACGCAGTATTTT. This codes for CAWTRGGRSTDTQYF.

The gene calls are TRBV29-1 and TRBJ2-1; 14 nucleotides line up with TRBD2. Germline values: CDR1 SQVTM, CDR2 ANQGSEA. Unmatched junction bases numbered 2, after V lost 7 bases and J lost 0 bases. The CDR3 spans 15 residues. The CDR3 reads CSGGTSGSSYNEQFF. For the CDR3, the DNA is TGCAGCGGCGGGACTAGCGGGAGCTCCTACAATGAGCAGTTCTTC.

The chain employs TRBV28 and TRBJ2-3; TRBD2 is a possible D gene (6 bases). Trimming shortened V by 4 bases and J by 1 base, and 12 bases separated the two germline ends. The CDR3 runs to 15 residues. Per the germline V gene, CDR1 is MDHEN and CDR2 is SYDVKM. In nucleotides, the CDR3 is TGTGCCAGCAGTTCTAGCGAGTGGGGCACAGATACGCAGTATTTT. This sequence encodes CASSSSEWGTDTQYF.

This chain links TRBV28 with TRBJ1-1; maybe TRBD1 (6 bases). This CDR3 has 18 amino acids. Trimming took 4 bases from V and 1 from J, leaving 22 bases between them. The V gene's germline CDR1 is MDHEN and CDR2 SYDVKM. CDR3 DNA sequence: TGTGCCAGCAGTTCAATACGCAGGGGCACTTCGAGGAACACTGAAGCTTTCTTT. Protein: CASSSIRRGTSRNTEAFF.

This clone occurred a few times. The V and J genes are TRBV19 and TRBJ2-4; D possibly corresponds to TRBD2 (6 bases). This CDR3 is built from 17 residues. CDR1 LNHDA and CDR2 SQIVND come from the germline V gene (reference sequence). V was shortened by 3 bases and J by 0 bases, with 15 bases between the two germline ends. For the CDR3, the DNA is TGTGCCAGTAGTATTGGGGGGACGGGCTTAGCCAAAAACATTCAGTACTTC. This sequence encodes CASSIGGTGLAKNIQYF. The complete variable domain, with remaining parts taken from reference TRBV19 and TRBJ2-4, reads DGGITQSPKYLFRKEGQNVTLSCEQNLNHDAMYWYRQDPGQGLRLIYYSQIVNDFQKGDIAEGYSVSREKKESFPLTVTSAQKNPTAFYLCASSIGGTGLAKNIQYFGAGTRLSVL.

The chain uses TRBV12-2 and TRBJ2-7; TRBD2 was called by the table and not checked on the DNA. TRBV12-2 is described as a pseudogene. The CDR3 is made up of 15 amino acids. DNA of the CDR3: TGTGCAAGTCGCTTTGGACTAGCGGGAGGATACGAGCAGTACTTC. Translating gives CASRFGLAGGYEQYF.